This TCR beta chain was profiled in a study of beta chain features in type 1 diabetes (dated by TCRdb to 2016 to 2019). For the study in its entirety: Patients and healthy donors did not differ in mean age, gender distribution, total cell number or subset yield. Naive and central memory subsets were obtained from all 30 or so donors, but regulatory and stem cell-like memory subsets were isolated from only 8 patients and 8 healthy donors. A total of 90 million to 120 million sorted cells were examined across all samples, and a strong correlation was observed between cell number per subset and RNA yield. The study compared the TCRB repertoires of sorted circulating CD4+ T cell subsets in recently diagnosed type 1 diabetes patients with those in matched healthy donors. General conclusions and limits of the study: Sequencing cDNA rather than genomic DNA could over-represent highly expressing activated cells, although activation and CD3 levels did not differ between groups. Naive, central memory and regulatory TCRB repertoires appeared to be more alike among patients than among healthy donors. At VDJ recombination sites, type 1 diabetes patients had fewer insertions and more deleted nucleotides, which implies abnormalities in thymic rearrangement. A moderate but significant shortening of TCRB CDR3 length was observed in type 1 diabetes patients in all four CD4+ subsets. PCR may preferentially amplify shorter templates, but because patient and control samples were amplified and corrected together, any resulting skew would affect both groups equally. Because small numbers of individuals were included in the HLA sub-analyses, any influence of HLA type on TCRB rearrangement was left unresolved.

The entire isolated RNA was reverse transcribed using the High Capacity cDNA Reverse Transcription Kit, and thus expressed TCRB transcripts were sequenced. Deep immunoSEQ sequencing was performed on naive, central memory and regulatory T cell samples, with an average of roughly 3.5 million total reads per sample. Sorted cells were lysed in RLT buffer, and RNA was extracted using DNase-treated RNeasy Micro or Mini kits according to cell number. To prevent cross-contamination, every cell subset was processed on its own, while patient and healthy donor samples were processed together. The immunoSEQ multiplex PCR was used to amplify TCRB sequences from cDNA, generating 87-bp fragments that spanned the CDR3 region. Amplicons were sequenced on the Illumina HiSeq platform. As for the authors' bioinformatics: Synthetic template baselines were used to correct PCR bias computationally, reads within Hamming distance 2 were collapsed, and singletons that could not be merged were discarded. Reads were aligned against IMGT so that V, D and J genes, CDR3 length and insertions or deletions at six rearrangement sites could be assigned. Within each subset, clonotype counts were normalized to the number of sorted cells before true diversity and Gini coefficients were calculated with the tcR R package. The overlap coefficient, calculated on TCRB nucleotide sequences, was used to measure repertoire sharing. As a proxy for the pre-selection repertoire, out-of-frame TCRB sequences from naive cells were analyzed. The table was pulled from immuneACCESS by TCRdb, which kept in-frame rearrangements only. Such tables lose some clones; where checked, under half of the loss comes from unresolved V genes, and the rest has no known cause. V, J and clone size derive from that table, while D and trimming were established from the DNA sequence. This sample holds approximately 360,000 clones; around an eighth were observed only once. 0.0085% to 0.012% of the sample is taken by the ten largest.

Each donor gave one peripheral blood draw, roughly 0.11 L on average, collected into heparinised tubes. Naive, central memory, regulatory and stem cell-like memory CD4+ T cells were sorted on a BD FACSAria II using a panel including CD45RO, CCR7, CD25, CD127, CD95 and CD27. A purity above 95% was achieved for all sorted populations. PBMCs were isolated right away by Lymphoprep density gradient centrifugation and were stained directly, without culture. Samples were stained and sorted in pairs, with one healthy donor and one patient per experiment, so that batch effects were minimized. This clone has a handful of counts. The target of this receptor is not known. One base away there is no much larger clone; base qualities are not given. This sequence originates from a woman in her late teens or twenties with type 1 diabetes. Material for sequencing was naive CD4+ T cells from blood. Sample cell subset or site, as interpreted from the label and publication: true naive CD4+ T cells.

The CDR3 protein sequence reads: CASSLDTGELFF. In nucleotides, the sequence is TGCGCCAGCAGCCTAGACACCGGGGAGCTGTTTTTT. The sequence is built from TRBV5-1 and TRBJ2-2; the D gene cannot be named for sure. V and J are truncated by 4 bases and 3 bases respectively, leaving an intervening sequence of 4 bases. From cysteine to phenylalanine, the CDR3 is 12 amino acids long. The sequence is cut down to CDR3 DNA, 36 bases in frame from base 1. CDR1 and CDR2, per the germline V gene, are SGHRS and YFSETQ.